The rows below give T cell receptor beta chains drawn from one sample of a study of CD8+CD57+ T cells in acquired aplastic anemia. Using its own MiXCR run on the reads, TCRdb lists one record per CDR3 protein. Of about 180,000 distinct CDR3 sequences detected, roughly 48% appear once; the ten largest clones hold more than 0.85%. Sample: sorted CD4+, CD8+, or CD8+CD57+ T cells (not recorded which) from PBMCs. Receptor source: a human donor with aplastic anemia. The CDR3 runs from the conserved cysteine through the conserved F or W. D genes are given only for firm matches. Expanded clones are given a class, and other clones once, few, many or no size at all.

few,-,TRBJ1-1,TRBV24-1,TGTGCCACCAGTGATTCTGGGAACACTGAAGCTTTCTTT,CATSDSGNTEAFF
-,-,TRBJ2-3,TRBV11-1,TGTGCCAGCGATATAGATACGCAGTATTTT,CASDIDTQYF
-,TRBD1,TRBJ1-2,TRBV29-1,TGCAGCGCCCCGGGACAGGGGGTCTATGGCTACACCTTC,CSAPGQGVYGYTF
few,-,TRBJ1-1,TRBV3-1,TGTGCCAGCAGTCGCCCCCCTGTGGGGAACACTGAAGCTTTCTTT,CASSRPPVGNTEAFF
-,-,TRBJ2-5,TRBV11-3,TGTGCCAGCAGCTTACACAGCCAAGAGACCCAGTACTTC,CASSLHSQETQYF
many,TRBD2,TRBJ2-3,TRBV2,TGTGCCAGCAGCACACTAGCGGGGACCACAGATACGCAGTATTTT,CASSTLAGTTDTQYF
many,TRBD2,TRBJ2-5,TRBV2,TGTGCCAGCAGTTTAGGACTAGCGGGGGCGGGAGAGACCCAGTACTTC,CASSLGLAGAGETQYF
many,-,TRBJ2-5,TRBV24-1,TGTGCCACCAGTGATAGTACACTTCAAGAGACCCAGTACTTC,CATSDSTLQETQYF
few,TRBD1,TRBJ1-2,TRBV24-1,TGTGCCACCAGTGATGGTGAGGGGACAGGGGACTCTAGCTACACCTTC,CATSDGEGTGDSSYTF
many,-,TRBJ2-1,TRBV9,TGTGCCAGCAGCGTAGTAGGCGCAGGGATGGGTGAGCAGTTCTTC,CASSVVGAGMGEQFF
-,TRBD1,TRBJ1-4,TRBV11-2,TGTGCCAGCAGACCCGCCGGGCAGGGGGCGCGCATTAATGAAAAACTGTTTTTT,CASRPAGQGARINEKLFF
-,-,TRBJ1-2,TRBV20-1,TGCAGTGCTTGGGACACCGGTAACTATGGCTACACCTTC,CSAWDTGNYGYTF
-,-,TRBJ1-1,TRBV25-1,TGTGCCAGCAGGGGCAGCTTGAACACTGAAGCTTTCTTT,CASRGSLNTEAFF
many,TRBD1,TRBJ1-5,TRBV10-2,TGCGCCAGCAGAGGACAGGGGCGTAGTCAGCCCCAGCATTTT,CASRGQGRSQPQHF
many,-,TRBJ1-2,TRBV15,TGTGCCACCAGCAGAGGGGTGGGGGATGGCTACACCTTC,CATSRGVGDGYTF
many,TRBD1,TRBJ2-7,TRBV5-1,TGCGCCAGCAGCTTTAGCCACGACAGGGGACCCTACGAGCAGTACTTC,CASSFSHDRGPYEQYF
many,-,TRBJ1-1,TRBV24-1,TGTGCCACGGGGGCTAAAGGGGGGGCGCAATTGATGAACACTGAAGCTTTCTTT,CATGAKGGAQLMNTEAFF
-,TRBD2,TRBJ2-1,TRBV20-1,TGCAGTGCTAGTGAGAGACTAGCATACAATGAGCAGTTCTTC,CSASERLAYNEQFF
many,-,TRBJ2-5,TRBV15,TGTGCCACCAGCAGAGATTATCAGGGGACCCAGTACTTC,CATSRDYQGTQYF
-,TRBD1,TRBJ1-6,TRBV10-3,TGTGCCATCAGAGGGACAGCTAATTCACCCCTCCACTTT,CAIRGTANSPLHF
few,TRBD1,TRBJ1-5,TRBV15,TGTGCCACCAGCAGACAGGGGGCCCATCAGCCCCAGCATTTT,CATSRQGAHQPQHF
-,-,TRBJ2-5,TRBV9,TGTGCCAGCAGCGCGGGGGACCCCCGAGAGACCCAGTACTTC,CASSAGDPRETQYF
many,-,TRBJ2-4,TRBV20-1,TGCAGTGCCTGGTACCAAAACATTCAGTACTTC,CSAWYQNIQYF
-,-,TRBJ2-3,TRBV24-1,TGTGCCACCAGTGATTTGGGTCGGGACACGACAGATACGCAGTATTTT,CATSDLGRDTTDTQYF
-,-,TRBJ2-7,TRBV5-1,TGCGCCAGCAGCTTAGGGGGGACCTACTCCTACGAGCAGTACTTC,CASSLGGTYSYEQYF
many,TRBD1,TRBJ1-5,TRBV19,TGTGCCAGTAGTGTCGGGACAGGTAGCAATCAGCCCCAGCATTTT,CASSVGTGSNQPQHF
few,TRBD1,TRBJ1-1,TRBV3-1,TGTGCCAGCAGACTCAGGACAGGGGGCACTGAAGCTTTCTTT,CASRLRTGGTEAFF
-,-,TRBJ1-5,TRBV19,TGTGCCAGTAGATTTGGACAGTCCGGGAATCAGCCCCAGCATTTT,CASRFGQSGNQPQHF
many,-,TRBJ1-2,TRBV7-9,TGTGCCAGCAGCTTTCGGGGGGTTGAGTATGGCTACACCTTC,CASSFRGVEYGYTF
few,TRBD2,TRBJ2-1,TRBV20-1,TGCAGTGAGGAACTAGCGGGAGGGAAAGGGCATGAGCAGTTCTTC,CSEELAGGKGHEQFF
-,-,TRBJ2-1,TRBV29-1,TGCAGCGTTGGAAGCACGGTCTACAATGAGCAGTTCTTC,CSVGSTVYNEQFF
few,-,TRBJ2-5,TRBV28,TGTGCCAGCAGTCCCCCAGGAGCCCAAGAGACCCAGTACTTC,CASSPPGAQETQYF
-,-,TRBJ2-7,TRBV7-2,TGTGCCAGCAGCTTACGCGACCCACTGTACGAGCAGTACTTC,CASSLRDPLYEQYF
-,-,TRBJ1-3,TRBV4-2,TGTGCCAGCAACCTAGACCTGGCTTCTGGAAACACCATATATTTT,CASNLDLASGNTIYF